This T cell receptor (beta chain) was retrieved from a study of blood T cell repertoires in COVID-19. As for the study in general: T cells, B-cell-depleted T cells, or PBMCs supplied cDNA or gDNA.

CDR1 is SGHRS, CDR2 YFSETQ, per germline. This CDR3 is built from 14 residues. Sequencing used immunoSEQ multiplex PCR; TCRdb keeps in-frame clones, though not all of them. Altogether roughly 70,000 clones are present, around 90% being singletons, with the ten largest covering 6% to 7.5%. The sequenced material came from peripheral blood. The sequence was obtained from a human donor in a cohort sampled during active COVID-19. The chain carries TRBV5-1 and TRBJ2-7; tentative D call: TRBD1 (6 bases). As DNA, the CDR3 is TGCGCTAGCGCGGTAGGGGACAACTCCTACGAGCAGTACTTC. Its protein product is CASAVGDNSYEQYF. The complete variable domain, with remaining parts taken from reference TRBV5-1 and TRBJ2-7, reads KAGVTQTPRYLIKTRGQQVTLSCSPISGHRSVSWYQQTPGQGLQFLFEYFSETQRNKGNFPGRFSGRQFSNSRSEMNVSTLELGDSALYLCASAVGDNSYEQYFGPGTRLTVT.